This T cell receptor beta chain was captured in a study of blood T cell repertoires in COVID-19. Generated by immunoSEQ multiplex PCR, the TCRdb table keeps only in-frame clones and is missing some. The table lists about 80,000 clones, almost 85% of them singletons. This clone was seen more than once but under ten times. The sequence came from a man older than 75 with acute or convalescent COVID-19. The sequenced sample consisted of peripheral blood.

The CDR3 DNA reads as TGCGCCAGCAGCCAAACTGGGGCAGATGCTAACTATGGCTACACCTTC. It yields the protein CASSQTGADANYGYTF. The chain is built from TRBV4-1 and TRBJ1-2, with D maybe TRBD1 (5 bases). V lost 2 bases, J lost 0 bases, and 13 bases lay in between. The CDR3 is 16 amino acids. Germline CDR1 MGHRA, CDR2 YSYEKL.